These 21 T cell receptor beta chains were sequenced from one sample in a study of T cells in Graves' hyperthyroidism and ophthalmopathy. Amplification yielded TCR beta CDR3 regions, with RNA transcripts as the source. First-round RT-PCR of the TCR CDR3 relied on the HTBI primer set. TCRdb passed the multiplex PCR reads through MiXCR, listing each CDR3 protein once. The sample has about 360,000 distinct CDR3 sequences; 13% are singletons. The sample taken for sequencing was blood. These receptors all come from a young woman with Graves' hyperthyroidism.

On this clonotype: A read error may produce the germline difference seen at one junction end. CDR3 bases: TGTGCCAGCTGCGGAACCGGGACGGCGAACGCTGAAGCTTTCTTT. This translates into CASCGTGTANAEAFF. The genes are TRBV6-2 or TRBV6-3 and TRBJ1-1, with D perhaps matching TRBD1 (5 bases). Germline values: CDR1 MNHEY, CDR2 SVGEGT. The CDR3 is made up of 15 amino acids.

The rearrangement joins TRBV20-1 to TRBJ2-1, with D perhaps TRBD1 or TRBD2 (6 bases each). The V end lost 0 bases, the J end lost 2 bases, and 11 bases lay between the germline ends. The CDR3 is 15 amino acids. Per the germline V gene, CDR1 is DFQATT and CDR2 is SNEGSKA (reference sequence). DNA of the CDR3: TGCAGTGCTAGAGATTGGGGGGCCGCCTACAATGAGCAGTTCTTC. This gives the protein CSARDWGAAYNEQFF.

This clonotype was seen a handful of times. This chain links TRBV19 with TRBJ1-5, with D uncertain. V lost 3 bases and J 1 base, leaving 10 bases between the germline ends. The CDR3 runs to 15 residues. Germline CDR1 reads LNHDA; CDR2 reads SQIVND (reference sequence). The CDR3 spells CASSITGGSNQPQHF. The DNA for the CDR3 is TGTGCCAGTAGTATTACTGGCGGAAGCAATCAGCCCCAGCATTTT.

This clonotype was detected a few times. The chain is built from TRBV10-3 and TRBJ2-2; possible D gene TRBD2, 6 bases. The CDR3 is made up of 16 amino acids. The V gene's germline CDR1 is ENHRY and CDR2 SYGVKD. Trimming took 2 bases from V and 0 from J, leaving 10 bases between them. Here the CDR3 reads CAISESGPSNTGELFF. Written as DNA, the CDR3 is TGTGCCATCAGTGAGAGCGGGCCATCGAACACCGGGGAGCTGTTTTTT.

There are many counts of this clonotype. The CDR3 loop is CASSRDRATGELFF. CDR3 nucleotide sequence: TGTGCCAGCAGCAGGGACAGGGCCACCGGGGAGCTGTTTTTT. V and J are TRBV6-1 and TRBJ2-2; 9 bases align to TRBD1. This CDR3 region has 14 residues. In germline, CDR1 is MNHNS, CDR2 SASEGT. Germline trimming cut 6 bases from V and 4 bases from J; bases unmatched to any gene: 3.

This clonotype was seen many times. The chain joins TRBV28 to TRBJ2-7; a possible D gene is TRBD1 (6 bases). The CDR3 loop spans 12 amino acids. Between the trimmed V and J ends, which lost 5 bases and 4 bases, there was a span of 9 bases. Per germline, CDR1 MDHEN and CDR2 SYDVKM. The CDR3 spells CASSPDRYEQYF. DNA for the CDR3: TGTGCCAGCAGTCCGGACAGATACGAGCAGTACTTC.

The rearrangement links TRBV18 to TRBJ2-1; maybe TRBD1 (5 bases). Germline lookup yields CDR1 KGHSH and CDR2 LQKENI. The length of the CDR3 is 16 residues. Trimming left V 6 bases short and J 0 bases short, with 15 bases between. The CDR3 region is CASSLQGLSSYNEQFF. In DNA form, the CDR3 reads TGTGCCAGCTCCCTCCAGGGTCTTTCCTCCTACAATGAGCAGTTCTTC.

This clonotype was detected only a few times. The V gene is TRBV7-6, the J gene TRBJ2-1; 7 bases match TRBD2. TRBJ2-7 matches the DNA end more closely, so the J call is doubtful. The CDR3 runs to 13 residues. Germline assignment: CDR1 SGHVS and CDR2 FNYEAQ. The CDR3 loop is CASRRHGGNEQYF. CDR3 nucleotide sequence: TGTGCCAGCAGGAGACACGGGGGGAATGAGCAGTACTTC.

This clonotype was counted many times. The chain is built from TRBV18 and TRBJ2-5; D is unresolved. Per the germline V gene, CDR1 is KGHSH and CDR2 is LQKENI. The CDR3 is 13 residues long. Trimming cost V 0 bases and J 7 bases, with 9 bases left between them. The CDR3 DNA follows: TGTGCCAGCTCACCACCGGACGGCGGGACCCAGTACTTC. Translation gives CASSPPDGGTQYF.

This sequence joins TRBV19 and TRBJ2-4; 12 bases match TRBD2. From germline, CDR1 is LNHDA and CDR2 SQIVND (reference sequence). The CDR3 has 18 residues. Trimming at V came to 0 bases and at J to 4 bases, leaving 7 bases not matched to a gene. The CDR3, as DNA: TGTGCCAGTAGTATAGATCCTGGGACTAGCGGGTTTAAAAACATTCAGTACTTC. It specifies CASSIDPGTSGFKNIQYF.

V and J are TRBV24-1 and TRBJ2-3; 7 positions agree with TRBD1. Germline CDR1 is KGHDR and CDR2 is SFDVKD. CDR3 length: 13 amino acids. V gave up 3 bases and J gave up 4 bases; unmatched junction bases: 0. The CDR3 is CATSDRGPDTQYF. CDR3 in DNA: TGTGCCACCAGTGATAGGGGGCCAGATACGCAGTATTTT.

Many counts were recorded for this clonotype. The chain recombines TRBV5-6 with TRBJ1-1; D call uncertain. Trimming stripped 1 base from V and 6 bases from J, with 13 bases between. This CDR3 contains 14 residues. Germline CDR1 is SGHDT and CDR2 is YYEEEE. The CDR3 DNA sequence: TGTGCCAGCAGCTTGAACCAGGTTAAGTCTGAAGCTTTCTTT. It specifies CASSLNQVKSEAFF.

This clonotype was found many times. The CDR3 protein is CASSRDKSPPNEQFF. CDR3 DNA sequence: TGTGCCAGCAGCCGGGACAAGAGCCCCCCCAATGAGCAGTTCTTC. This chain connects TRBV2 to TRBJ2-1; tentatively, D is TRBD1 (6 bases). CDR1 is SNHLY, CDR2 FYNNEI, per germline. This CDR3 comprises 15 residues. Deletions cut 6 bases from V and 6 bases from J, with 18 bases between.

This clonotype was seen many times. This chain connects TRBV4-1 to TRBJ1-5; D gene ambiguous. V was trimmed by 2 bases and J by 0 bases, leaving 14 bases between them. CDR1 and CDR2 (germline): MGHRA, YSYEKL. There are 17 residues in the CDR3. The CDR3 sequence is CASSQLDLIYSNQPQHF. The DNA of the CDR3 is TGCGCCAGCAGCCAACTTGACTTAATCTATAGCAATCAGCCCCAGCATTTT.

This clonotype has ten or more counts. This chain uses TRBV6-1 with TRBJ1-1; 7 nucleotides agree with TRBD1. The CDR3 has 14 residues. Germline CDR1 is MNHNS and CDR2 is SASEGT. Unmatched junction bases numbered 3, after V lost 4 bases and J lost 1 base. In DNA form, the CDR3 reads TGTGCCAGCAGTGTGGACAGGACGAACACTGAAGCTTTCTTT. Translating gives CASSVDRTNTEAFF.

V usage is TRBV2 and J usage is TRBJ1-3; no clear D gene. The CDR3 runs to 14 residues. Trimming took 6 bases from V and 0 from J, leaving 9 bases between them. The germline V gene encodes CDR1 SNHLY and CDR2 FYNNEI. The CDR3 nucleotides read TGTGCCAGCAGGAGGGTTTCCTCTGGAAACACCATATATTTT. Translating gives CASRRVSSGNTIYF.

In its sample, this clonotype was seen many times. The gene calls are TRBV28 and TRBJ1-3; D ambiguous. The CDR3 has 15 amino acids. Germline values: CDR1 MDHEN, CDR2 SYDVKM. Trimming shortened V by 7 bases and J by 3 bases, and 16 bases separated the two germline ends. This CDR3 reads CASTTHEGNGNTIYF. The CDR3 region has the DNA TGTGCCAGCACCACTCATGAGGGTAATGGAAACACCATATATTTT.

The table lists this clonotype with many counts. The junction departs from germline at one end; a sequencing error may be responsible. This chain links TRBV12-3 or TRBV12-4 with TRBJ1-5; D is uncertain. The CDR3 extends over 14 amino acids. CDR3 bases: TGTGCCAGCAGTTTTGGGCAGTACCATCAGCCCCGGCATTTT. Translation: CASSFGQYHQPRHF.

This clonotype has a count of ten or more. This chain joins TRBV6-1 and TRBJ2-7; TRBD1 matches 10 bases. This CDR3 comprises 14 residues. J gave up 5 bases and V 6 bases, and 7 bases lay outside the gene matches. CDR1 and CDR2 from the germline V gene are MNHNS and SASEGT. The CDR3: CASRGQGVFNEQYF. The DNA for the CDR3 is TGTGCCAGCAGAGGACAGGGGGTTTTCAACGAGCAGTACTTC.

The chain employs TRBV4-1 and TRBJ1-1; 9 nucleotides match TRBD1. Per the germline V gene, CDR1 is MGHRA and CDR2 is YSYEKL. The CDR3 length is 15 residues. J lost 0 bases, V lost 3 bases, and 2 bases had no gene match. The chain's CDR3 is CASSHDRGMNTEAFF. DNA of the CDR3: TGCGCCAGCAGCCACGACAGGGGGATGAACACTGAAGCTTTCTTT.

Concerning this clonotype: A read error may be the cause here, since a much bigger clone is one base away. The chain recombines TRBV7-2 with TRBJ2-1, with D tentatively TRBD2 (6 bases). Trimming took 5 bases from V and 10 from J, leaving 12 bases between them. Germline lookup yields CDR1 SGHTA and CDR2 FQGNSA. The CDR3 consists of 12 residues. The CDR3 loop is CASSRTGEEQFF. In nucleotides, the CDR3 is TGTGCCAGCAGCCGGACGGGGGAAGAGCAGTTCTTC.